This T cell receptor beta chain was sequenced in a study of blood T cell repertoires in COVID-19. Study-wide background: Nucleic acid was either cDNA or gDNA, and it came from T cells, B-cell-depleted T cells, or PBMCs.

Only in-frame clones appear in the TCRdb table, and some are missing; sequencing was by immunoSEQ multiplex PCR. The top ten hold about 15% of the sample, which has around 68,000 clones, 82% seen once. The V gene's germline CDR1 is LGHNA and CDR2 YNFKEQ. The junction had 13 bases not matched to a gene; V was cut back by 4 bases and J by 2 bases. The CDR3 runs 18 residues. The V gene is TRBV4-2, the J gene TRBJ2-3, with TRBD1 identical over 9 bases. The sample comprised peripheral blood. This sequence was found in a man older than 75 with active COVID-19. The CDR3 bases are TGTGCCAGCAGCCTAGGGACAGGGCTACCTCTTAACACAGATACGCAGTATTTT. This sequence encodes CASSLGTGLPLNTDTQYF.